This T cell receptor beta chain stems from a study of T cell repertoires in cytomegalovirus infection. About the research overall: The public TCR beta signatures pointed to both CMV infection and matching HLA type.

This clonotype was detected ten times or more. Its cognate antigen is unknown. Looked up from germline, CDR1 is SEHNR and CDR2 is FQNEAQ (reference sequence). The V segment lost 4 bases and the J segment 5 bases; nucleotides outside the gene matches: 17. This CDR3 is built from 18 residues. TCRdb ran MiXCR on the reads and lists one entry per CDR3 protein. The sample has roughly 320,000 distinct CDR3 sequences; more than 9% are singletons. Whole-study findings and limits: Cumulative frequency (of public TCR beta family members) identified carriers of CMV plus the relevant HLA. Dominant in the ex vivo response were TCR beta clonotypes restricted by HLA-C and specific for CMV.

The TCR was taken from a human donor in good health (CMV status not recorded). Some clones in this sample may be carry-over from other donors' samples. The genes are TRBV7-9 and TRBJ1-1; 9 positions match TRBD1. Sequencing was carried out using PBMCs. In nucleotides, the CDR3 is TGTGCCAGCAGCTCCCTCCGGGACAGGGATCCTTGGGGGACTGAAGCTTTCTTT. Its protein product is CASSSLRDRDPWGTEAFF.